This T cell receptor beta chain was captured in a study of a mutant IDH1 vaccine in newly diagnosed glioma. As for the study in general: Once 4-6 weeks had passed after radiotherapy alone, vaccination started, or it started with temozolomide cycles. Treated patients, about 62% male and roughly 40% female, averaged about 42 years of age.

Assay: immunoSEQ multiplex PCR; the TCRdb copy retains only in-frame clones and omits some. The sample has tens of thousands of clones; approximately 85% are singletons. As for time point: week 23, last vaccination. In every dose of vaccine, 300 ug of mutant IDH1 20-mer peptide was given alongside topical imiquimod. Germline CDR1 is MDHEN and CDR2 is SYDVKM. Trimming removed 4 bases from V and 4 bases from J, with 4 bases in between. This CDR3 has 11 residues. In regard to this clone: Its antigen is not identified.

The V gene is TRBV28, the J gene TRBJ1-2; D gene ambiguous. This sequence originates from a woman aged 45-59 years with glioma. This material consisted of PBMCs, taken from a glioma patient whose treatment included an IDH1 peptide vaccine. The CDR3 here is CASSSSYGYTF. In DNA, the CDR3 is TGTGCCAGCAGTTCTAGCTATGGCTACACCTTC.